This T cell receptor beta chain appears in the sequencing data of a study of siplizumab effects on memory and regulatory T cells. The germline V and J ends were trimmed by 6 bases and 3 bases, with 15 bases remaining between them. This CDR3 has 14 residues. Germline CDR1 is SNHLY and CDR2 is FYNNEI. Sequencing was performed with immunoSEQ multiplex PCR; in TCRdb, only in-frame clones are kept and a portion is missing. The table shows roughly 100,000 clones, with about 92% occurring only once. This receptor was identified in a human donor in good health. The chain joins TRBV2 to TRBJ2-7; perhaps D is TRBD1 or TRBD2 (6 bases each). The material sequenced was CD4+ T cells sorted from blood. The DNA for the CDR3 is TGTGCCAGCAGGGGGGCTAGCGTCGGCTACGAGCAGTACTTC. Protein: CASRGASVGYEQYF.